This TCR beta chain was retrieved from a study of control samples from healthy donors and cancer patients. This CDR3 contains 13 residues. Trimming removed 8 bases from V and 4 bases from J, with 12 bases in between. Per the germline V gene, CDR1 is ENHRY and CDR2 is SYGVKD. A single count supports this clone. Some clones are missing from TCRdb's copy, which holds only in-frame ones; the method was immunoSEQ multiplex PCR. The sample carries about 130,000 clones, 80% to 95% recorded once. The sequence derives from a man aged 18 to 35 in good health. The chain is built from TRBV10-3 and TRBJ1-5; D may be TRBD1 (5 bases). Sequencing was carried out using blood. The CDR3 DNA follows: TGTGCCATCGGTGGGGCAGCGAATCAGCCCCAGCATTTT. Encoded protein: CAIGGAANQPQHF.